These 4 T cell receptor beta chains came from one sample sequenced in a study of identical twins. TCRdb passed the 5' RACE reads through MiXCR, listing each CDR3 protein once. The sample has about 290,000 distinct CDR3 sequences, 7.5% to 9.5% seen once. This sample also appeared in a second study, on yellow fever vaccine responses in identical twins.

The sequenced sample was CD8+ T cells sorted from blood. All receptors derive from a woman between 18 and 30 years old in good health.

The CDR3 protein is CASSPGTGWNEQYF. In DNA form, the CDR3 reads TGCGCCAGCAGCCCCGGGACAGGGTGGAACGAGCAGTACTTC. The chain uses TRBV5-1 and TRBJ2-7; 9 nucleotides agree with TRBD1. Trimming cost V 4 bases and J 5 bases; bases outside gene matches: 7. The CDR3 has 14 residues. Germline loops: CDR1 SGHRS, CDR2 YFSETQ. The full variable domain, its missing parts supplied by reference TRBV5-1 and TRBJ2-7, is KAGVTQTPRYLIKTRGQQVTLSCSPISGHRSVSWYQQTPGQGLQFLFEYFSETQRNKGNFPGRFSGRQFSNSRSEMNVSTLELGDSALYLCASSPGTGWNEQYFGPGTRLTVT.

The table lists this clonotype with a few counts. The chain is built from TRBV29-1 and TRBJ2-7, with 14 bases identical to TRBD2. The CDR3 covers 15 residues. Germline assignment: CDR1 SQVTM and CDR2 ANQGSEA. With 3 bases clipped from V and 5 bases from J, the junction kept 6 bases outside the gene matches. The CDR3: CSVDGLAGGTDEQYF. CDR3 in DNA: TGCAGCGTTGACGGACTAGCGGGAGGTACAGACGAGCAGTACTTC.

This clonotype was detected many times. Here the CDR3 DNA reads TGTGCCAGCAGCTTAGAACTAGCGGGGCGCACCGGGGAGCTGTTTTTT. Encoded protein: CASSLELAGRTGELFF. The chain has TRBV7-8 and TRBJ2-2; TRBD2 matches at 10 bases. The germline V gene has CDR1 SGHVS and CDR2 FQNEAQ. V dropped 1 base and J dropped 4; count of bases not matched to a gene: 3. This CDR3 region has 16 residues. Looking up the rest from reference TRBV7-8 and TRBJ2-2 gives the full variable domain: GAGVSQSPRYKVAKRGQDVALRCDPISGHVSLFWYQQALGQGPEFLTYFQNEAQLDKSGLPSDRFFAERPEGSVSTLKIQRTQQEDSAVYLCASSLELAGRTGELFFGEGSRLTVL.

This chain links TRBV3-1 with TRBJ2-5, with no clear D. With 0 bases removed from V and 7 bases from J, the gap between germline ends came to 12 bases. The CDR3 length is 14 residues. Germline V CDR1 and CDR2: LGHDT, YNNKEL (reference sequence). The CDR3 region has the DNA TGTGCCAGCAGCCAAGATCTCCGGTACAGGACCCAGTACTTC. The encoded protein is CASSQDLRYRTQYF.